This T cell receptor (beta chain) came from a study of long-term antiretroviral therapy in people with HIV. Study findings and constraints: CDR3 lengths in HIV samples spanned a narrower range than controls. Across all time points, the repertoire was dominated by clones that expanded before ART.

This clone was detected once. Its target is unknown. Sequencing relied on immunoSEQ assay v3.0, run at survey level. Sequencing targeted roughly 40,000-50,000 T-cell genomes per sample. The method was immunoSEQ multiplex PCR; TCRdb's version includes in-frame clones alone and lacks a portion of them. The data show 34,000 or so clones, 70% to 90% seen once. Germline loops: CDR1 PRHDT, CDR2 FYEKMQ (reference sequence). Germline trimming cut 4 bases from V and 6 bases from J; bases unmatched to any gene: 11. The CDR3 extends over 15 amino acids. The clonotype comes from a man aged 18 to 30 with HIV. Sequenced material: unsorted PBMCs, taken about 3.4 years after starting antiretroviral therapy. J is TRBJ1-1 and V is TRBV13; TRBD1 aligns across 7 bases. The CDR3 is CASSSPTGFSAEAFF. The CDR3, as DNA: TGTGCCAGCAGCTCTCCGACAGGGTTTAGCGCTGAAGCTTTCTTT. Complete variable domain (other parts from reference TRBV13 and TRBJ1-1): AAGVIQSPRHLIKEKRETATLKCYPIPRHDTVYWYQQGPGQDPQFLISFYEKMQSDKGSIPDRFSAQQFSDYHSELNMSSLELGDSALYFCASSSPTGFSAEAFFGQGTRLTVV.